A single sample is the source of the 27 T cell receptor beta chains below, sequenced in a study of cytomegalovirus exposure and HLA in healthy donors. Sequenced by immunoSEQ multiplex PCR; TCRdb stores in-frame clones only, minus some. The top ten hold roughly 7% of the sample, which has about 190,000 clones, more than 80% seen once. Sequences were obtained from PBMCs. These receptors were taken from a man between 18 and 35 years old in good health and CMV-seropositive.

This chain uses TRBV30 with TRBJ1-1; D is ambiguous. The V gene's germline CDR1 is GTSNPN and CDR2 SVGIG (reference sequence). The length of the CDR3 is 14 residues. V lost 4 bases and J lost 5, with 17 bases in between. The CDR3 DNA is TGTGCCTGGACCTCTTCTCCAGCGGGGACTGAAGCTTTCTTT. Protein product: CAWTSSPAGTEAFF.

V is TRBV5-1 and J is TRBJ1-1; D may be TRBD1 (5 bases). The CDR3 is 13 residues long. Between the trimmed V and J ends, which lost 9 bases and 0 bases, there was a span of 12 bases. Germline V CDR1 and CDR2: SGHRS, YFSETQ. The CDR3: CATGDRLNTEAFF. The CDR3 bases are TGCGCCACCGGAGACAGACTGAACACTGAAGCTTTCTTT.

CDR3: CASSKAGTGATLRYEQYF. The CDR3 DNA is TGTGCCAGCAGCAAAGCCGGGACAGGGGCTACTCTTAGATACGAGCAGTACTTC. The chain carries TRBV21-1 and TRBJ2-7; the DNA was not used to check the table's D call, TRBD1. TRBV21-1 is termed a pseudogene. The CDR3 extends over 18 amino acids.

The sample holds one count of this clone. V gene TRBV25-1 combines with J gene TRBJ2-5; 11 bases are a match to TRBD2. CDR1 is MGHDK and CDR2 is SYGVNS in the germline V gene. CDR3 length equals 17 residues. J was trimmed by 5 bases and V by 6 bases; bases with no gene match: 14. Here the CDR3 DNA reads TGTGCCAGCAGCCCGGGGACTAGCGGTCGAGTCGGGGAGACCCAGTACTTC. Its protein is CASSPGTSGRVGETQYF. Full variable domain (missing parts from reference TRBV25-1 and TRBJ2-5): EADIYQTPRYLVIGTGKKITLECSQTMGHDKMYWYQQDPGMELHLIHYSYGVNSTEKGDLSSESTVSRIRTEHFPLTLESARPSHTSQYLCASSPGTSGRVGETQYFGPGTRLLVL.

The rearrangement links TRBV27 to TRBJ2-7; the match to TRBD2 covers 7 bases. The germline CDR1 and CDR2 sequences are MNHEY and SMNVEV (reference sequence). The J segment lost 3 bases and the V segment lost 6 bases, leaving 5 bases of the junction unmatched. The CDR3 sequence is 13 residues long. The DNA of the CDR3 is TGTGCCAGCAGCCCGGGAGGTAACTACGAGCAGTACTTC. This encodes CASSPGGNYEQYF.

The gene calls are TRBV5-4 and TRBJ1-2; the match to TRBD1 covers 7 bases. After removal of 2 bases from V and 4 bases from J, the junction contained 5 bases not matched to a gene. The germline gives CDR1 SGHNT, CDR2 YYREEE (reference sequence). This CDR3 spans 14 amino acids. The CDR3 sequence: CASSFDREAYGYTF. The CDR3 bases are TGTGCCAGCAGCTTCGACAGGGAGGCCTATGGCTACACCTTC. The variable domain in full, completed from reference TRBV5-4 and TRBJ1-2, reads ETGVTQSPTHLIKTRGQQVTLRCSSQSGHNTVSWYQQALGQGPQFIFQYYREEENGRGNFPPRFSGLQFPNYSSELNVNALELDDSALYLCASSFDREAYGYTFGSGTRLTVV.

The chain joins TRBV27 to TRBJ2-7; D unresolved. Germline CDR1 and CDR2: MNHEY and SMNVEV (reference sequence). Trimming took off 7 bases at V and 1 base at J, with 14 bases between the two ends. There are 14 residues in the CDR3. The CDR3 DNA sequence: TGTGCCAGCACCTCAACGTGGCTTTCCTACGAGCAGTACTTC. Translated, it gives CASTSTWLSYEQYF.

The chain is built from TRBV5-1 and TRBJ2-1, with 13 positions matching TRBD2. Germline CDR1 is SGHRS and CDR2 is YFSETQ. The CDR3 extends over 17 amino acids. The J segment lost 8 bases and the V segment lost 4 bases, leaving 12 bases of the junction unmatched. The CDR3 DNA follows: TGCGCCAGCAGCCCGCGGACTAGCGGGAGAGGGGGGGATGAGCAGTTCTTC. Amino acids: CASSPRTSGRGGDEQFF.

The rearrangement joins TRBV5-6 to TRBJ1-2; D unclear. Trimming took off 2 bases at V and 4 bases at J, with 15 bases between the two ends. Per germline, CDR1 SGHDT and CDR2 YYEEEE. This CDR3 spans 15 amino acids. The CDR3: CASSFDIPGFYGYTF. In DNA form, the CDR3 reads TGTGCCAGCAGCTTCGACATCCCTGGATTCTATGGCTACACCTTC.

The V and J genes are TRBV18 and TRBJ2-1; 9 bases line up with TRBD2. This CDR3 has 13 amino acids. V lost 4 bases to trimming and J lost 10 bases; unmatched junction nucleotides: 5. In germline, CDR1 is KGHSH, CDR2 LQKENI. CDR3 nucleotides: TGTGCCAGCTCACGAGTAGCGGGAGTCGAGCAGTTCTTC. This translates into CASSRVAGVEQFF.

The chain links TRBV7-9 to TRBJ1-1, with TRBD1 matching over 8 bases. CDR3 length: 14 residues. Germline-derived CDR1 and CDR2 are SEHNR and FQNEAQ (reference sequence). J was trimmed by 0 bases and V by 5 bases; bases with no gene match: 2. The CDR3 nucleotides read TGTGCCAGCAGCCCGGGACAGGTGAACACTGAAGCTTTCTTT. As protein: CASSPGQVNTEAFF.

The chain carries TRBV11-1 and TRBJ2-5; TRBD2 matches 12 bases. V was clipped by 5 bases and J by 1 base; unmatched bases: 2. Per the germline V gene, CDR1 is SGHAT and CDR2 is FQDESV (reference sequence). This CDR3 region has 15 residues. DNA for the CDR3: TGTGCCAGCAGCGTGACTAGCGGGAGCCAAGAGACCCAGTACTTC. Translated, it gives CASSVTSGSQETQYF.

This rearrangement joins TRBV5-1 to TRBJ2-2; no clear D. Germline V gene data show CDR1 as SGHRS and CDR2 as YFSETQ. This CDR3 spans 14 amino acids. The germline V and J ends were trimmed by 2 bases and 3 bases, with 8 bases remaining between them. DNA of the CDR3: TGCGCCAGCAGCTTTTCCCGCGACACCGGGGAGCTGTTTTTT. It specifies CASSFSRDTGELFF.

The chain has TRBV19 and TRBJ1-5; TRBD1 agrees at 7 bases. CDR3 length: 14 residues. The V gene end was trimmed by 4 bases and the J gene end by 7 bases; junction bases not matched to a gene: 7. CDR1 and CDR2 from the germline V gene are LNHDA and SQIVND (reference sequence). CDR3 residues: CASSTDRVIQPQHF. CDR3 DNA: TGTGCCAGTAGTACAGACAGGGTCATACAGCCCCAGCATTTT.

V gene TRBV28 combines with J gene TRBJ2-4; D not resolved. Germline-derived CDR1 and CDR2 are MDHEN and SYDVKM. V gave up 5 bases and J gave up 0 bases, with 17 bases separating them. The CDR3 consists of 17 residues. The CDR3 DNA is TGTGCCAGCAGTCCTGTGACTGGAAGACTAGCCAAAAACATTCAGTACTTC. Translated, it gives CASSPVTGRLAKNIQYF. Using reference TRBV28 and TRBJ2-4 for the parts outside the CDR3, the full variable domain is DVKVTQSSRYLVKRTGEKVFLECVQDMDHENMFWYRQDPGLGLRLIYFSYDVKMKEKGDIPEGYSVSREKKERFSLILESASTNQTSMYLCASSPVTGRLAKNIQYFGAGTRLSVL.

The chain has TRBV28 and TRBJ1-1, with D perhaps TRBD1 (5 bases). The germline V and J ends were trimmed by 5 bases and 0 bases, with 13 bases remaining between them. The germline V gene has CDR1 MDHEN and CDR2 SYDVKM. There are 15 residues in the CDR3. CDR3 in amino acids: CASSPWRGLNTEAFF. The CDR3 DNA is TGTGCCAGCAGTCCATGGAGGGGCTTGAACACTGAAGCTTTCTTT. Drawing the rest from reference TRBV28 and TRBJ1-1, the complete variable domain is DVKVTQSSRYLVKRTGEKVFLECVQDMDHENMFWYRQDPGLGLRLIYFSYDVKMKEKGDIPEGYSVSREKKERFSLILESASTNQTSMYLCASSPWRGLNTEAFFGQGTRLTVV.

The chain has TRBV28 and TRBJ2-1; D is unclear. V lost 3 bases to trimming and J lost 7 bases, with 7 bases between them. Looked up from germline, CDR1 is MDHEN and CDR2 is SYDVKM. The CDR3 spans 12 residues. Here the CDR3 DNA reads TGTGCCAGCAGTTTTTTCGCGAATGAGCAGTTCTTC. It translates to CASSFFANEQFF.

The chain links TRBV5-4 to TRBJ2-3; a weak D match, TRBD2 (7 bases). The CDR3 sequence is 15 residues long. V lost 0 bases and J 0 bases, leaving 8 bases between the germline ends. Germline V CDR1 and CDR2: SGHNT, YYREEE (reference sequence). The CDR3: CASSLGGGSTDTQYF. CDR3 DNA sequence: TGTGCCAGCAGCTTGGGGGGGGGCAGCACAGATACGCAGTATTTT.

This clone was counted once. This chain uses TRBV27 with TRBJ2-1; TRBD1 matches 10 bases. The CDR3 sequence is 19 residues long. V was clipped by 4 bases and J by 1 base; unmatched bases: 13. The germline V gene has CDR1 MNHEY and CDR2 SMNVEV (reference sequence). CDR3 DNA sequence: TGTGCCAGCAGTTCGAGGACAGGGGGGTTAGCGGTATCCTACAATGAGCAGTTCTTC. Encoded protein: CASSSRTGGLAVSYNEQFF.

The chain employs TRBV28 and TRBJ1-1, with 9 nucleotides matching TRBD1. With V trimmed by 6 bases and J by 8 bases, 16 bases remained unmatched. CDR3 length: 16 residues. CDR1 is MDHEN, CDR2 SYDVKM, per germline. CDR3 sequence (DNA): TGTGCCAGCAGCTTGGGGGGGGGACAGGGCTTGACCGAAGCTTTCTTT. Its protein is CASSLGGGQGLTEAFF.

The gene calls are TRBV7-2 and TRBJ1-2, with D uncertain. This CDR3 comprises 14 residues. Trimming stripped 7 bases from V and 7 bases from J, with 19 bases between. CDR1 is SGHTA, CDR2 FQGNSA, per germline. The CDR3 protein is CASTPLYQLVGYTF. The CDR3 coding sequence is TGTGCCAGCACCCCTCTTTACCAACTCGTTGGCTACACCTTC. Together with reference TRBV7-2 and TRBJ1-2, the CDR3 gives the full variable domain: GAGVSQSPSNKVTEKGKDVELRCDPISGHTALYWYRQSLGQGLEFLIYFQGNSAPDKSGLPSDRFSAERTGGSVSTLTIQRTQQEDSAVYLCASTPLYQLVGYTFGSGTRLTVV.

CDR3 protein: CASSLKAWAFADEQYF. CDR3 DNA sequence: TGTGCCAGCAGCTTAAAGGCGTGGGCCTTCGCCGACGAGCAGTACTTC. This chain links TRBV7-2 with TRBJ2-7; D is ambiguous. CDR3 length equals 16 residues. Trimming removed 2 bases at V and 5 bases at J, with 19 bases between. Germline lookup yields CDR1 SGHTA and CDR2 FQGNSA.

The sample holds one count of this clone. The chain employs TRBV29-1 and TRBJ1-2; D gene ambiguous. Trimming pared 7 bases from V and 3 bases from J, leaving 12 bases between. Germline loops: CDR1 SQVTM, CDR2 ANQGSEA. The CDR3 totals 12 residues. CDR3 sequence (DNA): TGCAGCGCCCCCGGGGTTGACTATGGCTACACCTTC. Amino acid sequence: CSAPGVDYGYTF. Full variable domain (rest looked up from reference TRBV29-1 and TRBJ1-2): SAVISQKPSRDICQRGTSLTIQCQVDSQVTMMFWYRQQPGQSLTLIATANQGSEATYESGFVIDKFPISRPNLTFSTLTVSNMSPEDSSIYLCSAPGVDYGYTFGSGTRLTVV.

This sequence joins TRBV19 and TRBJ1-5; 12 bases align to TRBD1. Losses at the gene ends were 9 bases for V and 6 bases for J; bases not matched to a gene: 9. The CDR3 sequence is 15 residues long. Germline CDR1 reads LNHDA; CDR2 reads SQIVND (reference sequence). The CDR3 DNA follows: TGTGCCAGCCGACCGGGACAGGGGGCCGGTCAGCCCCAGCATTTT. Translation gives CASRPGQGAGQPQHF.

The chain is built from TRBV7-3 and TRBJ2-2, with TRBD2 matching 10 bases. With 1 base clipped from V and 4 bases from J, the junction kept 3 bases outside the gene matches. CDR1 SGHTA and CDR2 FQGTGA come from the germline V gene. This CDR3 is built from 16 residues. CDR3 DNA: TGTGCCAGCAGCTTAAATATAGCGGGAGGCACCGGGGAGCTGTTTTTT. It specifies CASSLNIAGGTGELFF. The full variable domain, its missing parts supplied by reference TRBV7-3 and TRBJ2-2, is GAGVSQTPSNKVTEKGKYVELRCDPISGHTALYWYRQSLGQGPEFLIYFQGTGAADDSGLPNDRFFAVRPEGSVSTLKIQRTERGDSAVYLCASSLNIAGGTGELFFGEGSRLTVL.

The chain joins TRBV28 to TRBJ2-3; TRBD2 might be the D (5 bases). Trimming took off 6 bases at V and 8 bases at J, with 18 bases between the two ends. The CDR3 has 14 amino acids. CDR1 is MDHEN and CDR2 is SYDVKM in the germline V gene. In DNA form, the CDR3 reads TGTGCCAGCAGCCGCCGGACTGCTGAAGGTACGCAGTATTTT. Translating gives CASSRRTAEGTQYF.

The chain links TRBV27 to TRBJ2-1; 10 bases are a match to TRBD2. The CDR3 contains 15 residues. V trimming: 6 bases; J trimming: 4 bases; junction bases outside the gene matches: 6. Germline CDR1 is MNHEY and CDR2 is SMNVEV (reference sequence). The CDR3 DNA is TGTGCCAGCAGATCCGGGACTAGCGTTTACAATGAGCAGTTCTTC. Protein product: CASRSGTSVYNEQFF.